The entry below gives a single T cell receptor (beta chain) sequence along with its context. No antigen is known for it. The entry originates in a study of shared clonotypes between healthy human individuals. Under the authors' procedure: Filtering differed, since immunoSEQ gave only junction sequences and no quality scores. Clones were sequenced by immunoSEQ multiplex PCR, and TCRdb holds only the in-frame ones, with some missing. D and trimming were read from the DNA, whereas the V and J calls and clone size are those reported in that table. The table has about 690,000 clones, roughly 91% seen once. Study-wide findings and caveats: The four-donor shared clonotypes exceeded non-shared clonotypes in generation probability, with non-shared ones scoring lower. Roughly 5% of naive CD4 clonotypes were shared across four donors. Blood was the sole source, and tissue repertoires probably differ.

This CDR3 has 11 residues. Looked up from germline, CDR1 is KGHSH and CDR2 is LQKENI. Trimming shortened V by 5 bases and J by 1 base, and 2 bases separated the two germline ends. The V and J genes are TRBV18 and TRBJ2-5; no definite D call. Specimen: memory CD8+ T cells from PBMCs. Subset noted: CD45RO+ cells pooled with CCR7-negative TemRA cells. This TCR was recovered from a man between 18 and 35 years old in good health. Some clones in this sample may be carry-over from other donors' samples. CDR3 nucleotide sequence: TGTGCCAGCTCATCCCAAGAGACCCAGTACTTC. This codes for CASSSQETQYF.